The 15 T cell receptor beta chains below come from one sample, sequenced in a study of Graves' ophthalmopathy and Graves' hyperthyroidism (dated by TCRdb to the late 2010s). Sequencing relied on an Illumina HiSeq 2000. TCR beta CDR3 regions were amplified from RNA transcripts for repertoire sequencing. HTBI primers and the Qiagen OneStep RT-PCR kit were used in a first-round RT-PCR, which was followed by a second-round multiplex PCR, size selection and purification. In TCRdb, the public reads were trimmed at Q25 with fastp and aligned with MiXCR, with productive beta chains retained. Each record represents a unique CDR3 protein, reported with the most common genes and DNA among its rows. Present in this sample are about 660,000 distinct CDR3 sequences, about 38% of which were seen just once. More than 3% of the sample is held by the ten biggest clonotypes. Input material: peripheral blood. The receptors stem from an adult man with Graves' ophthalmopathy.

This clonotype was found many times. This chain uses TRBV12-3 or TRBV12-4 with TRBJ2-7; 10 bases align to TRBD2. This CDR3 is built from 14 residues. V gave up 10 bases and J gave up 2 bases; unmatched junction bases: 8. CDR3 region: CATGYGTSAYEQYF. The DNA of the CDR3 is TGTGCCACCGGATACGGGACTAGCGCCTACGAGCAGTACTTC.

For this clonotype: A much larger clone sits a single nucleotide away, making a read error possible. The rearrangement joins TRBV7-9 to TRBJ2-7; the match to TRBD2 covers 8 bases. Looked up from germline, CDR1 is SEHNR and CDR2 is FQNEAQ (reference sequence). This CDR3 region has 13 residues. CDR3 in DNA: TGTGCCAGCAGCTTGGGCAGCGGGAGCGAGCGGTACTTC. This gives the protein CASSLGSGSERYF. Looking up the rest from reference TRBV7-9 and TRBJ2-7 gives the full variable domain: DTGVSQNPRHKITKRGQNVTFRCDPISEHNRLYWYRQTLGQGPEFLTYFQNEAQLEKSRLLSDRFSAERPKGSFSTLEIQRTEQGDSAMYLCASSLGSGSERYFGPGTRLTVT.

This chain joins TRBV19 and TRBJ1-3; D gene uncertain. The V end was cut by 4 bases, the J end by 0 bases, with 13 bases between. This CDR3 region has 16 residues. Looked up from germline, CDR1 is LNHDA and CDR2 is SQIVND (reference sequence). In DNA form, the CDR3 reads TGTGCCAGTAGTACCCTGGCCGGTCTCTCTGGAAACACCATATATTTT. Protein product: CASSTLAGLSGNTIYF.

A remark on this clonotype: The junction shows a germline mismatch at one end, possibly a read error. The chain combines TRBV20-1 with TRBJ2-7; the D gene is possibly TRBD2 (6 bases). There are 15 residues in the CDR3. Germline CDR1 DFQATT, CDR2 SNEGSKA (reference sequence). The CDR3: CSARDLGRYSGELYF. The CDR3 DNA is TGCAGTGCTAGAGATTTGGGGAGGTACTCCGGGGAGCTGTACTTC.

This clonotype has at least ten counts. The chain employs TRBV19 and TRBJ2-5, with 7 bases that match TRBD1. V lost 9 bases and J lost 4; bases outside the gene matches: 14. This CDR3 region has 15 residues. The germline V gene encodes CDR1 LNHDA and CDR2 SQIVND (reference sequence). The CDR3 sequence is CASSIGRGYSETQYF. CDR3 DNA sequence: TGTGCCAGCAGCATCGGCAGGGGGTATTCAGAGACCCAGTACTTC.

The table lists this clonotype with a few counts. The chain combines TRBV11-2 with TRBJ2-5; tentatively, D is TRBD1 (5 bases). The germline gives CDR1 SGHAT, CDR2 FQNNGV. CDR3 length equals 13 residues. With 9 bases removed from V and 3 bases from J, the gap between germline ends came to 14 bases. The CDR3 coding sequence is TGTGCCAGTAGGGGCCTGGGCAAAGAGACCCAGTACTTC. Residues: CASRGLGKETQYF.

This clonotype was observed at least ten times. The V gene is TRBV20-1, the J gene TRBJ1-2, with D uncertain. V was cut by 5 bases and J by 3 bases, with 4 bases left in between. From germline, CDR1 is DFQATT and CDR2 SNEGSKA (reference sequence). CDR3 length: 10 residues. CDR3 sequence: CSAQDYGYTF. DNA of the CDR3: TGCAGTGCTCAAGACTATGGCTACACCTTC.

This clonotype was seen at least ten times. The CDR3 region is CASSFQGVGSYEQYF. The CDR3 coding sequence is TGTGCCAGTAGTTTCCAGGGGGTGGGCTCCTACGAGCAGTACTTC. The chain joins TRBV19 to TRBJ2-7; 7 positions match TRBD1. This CDR3 has 15 amino acids. J was trimmed by 0 bases and V by 5 bases; bases with no gene match: 7. Germline lookup yields CDR1 LNHDA and CDR2 SQIVND (reference sequence).

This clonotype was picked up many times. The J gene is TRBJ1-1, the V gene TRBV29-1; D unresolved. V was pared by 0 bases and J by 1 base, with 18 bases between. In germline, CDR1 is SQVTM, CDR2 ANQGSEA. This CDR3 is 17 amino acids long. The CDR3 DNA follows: TGCAGCGTTGAAGATCACTGGGGTCAGGCAAAGAACACTGAAGCTTTCTTT. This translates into CSVEDHWGQAKNTEAFF.

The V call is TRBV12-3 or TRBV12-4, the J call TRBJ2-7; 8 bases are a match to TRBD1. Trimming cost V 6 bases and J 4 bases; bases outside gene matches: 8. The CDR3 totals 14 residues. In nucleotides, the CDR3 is TGTGCCAGCAGCCGCGGACAGGGCCGGTACGAGCAGTACTTC. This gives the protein CASSRGQGRYEQYF.

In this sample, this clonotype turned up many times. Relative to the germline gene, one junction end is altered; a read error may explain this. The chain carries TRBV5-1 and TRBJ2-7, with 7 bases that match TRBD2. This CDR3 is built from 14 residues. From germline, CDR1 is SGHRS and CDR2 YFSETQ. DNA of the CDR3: TGTGCCAGCAGCTTAGGGGCGGGGGCCTACGAGCAGTACTTC. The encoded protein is CASSLGAGAYEQYF.

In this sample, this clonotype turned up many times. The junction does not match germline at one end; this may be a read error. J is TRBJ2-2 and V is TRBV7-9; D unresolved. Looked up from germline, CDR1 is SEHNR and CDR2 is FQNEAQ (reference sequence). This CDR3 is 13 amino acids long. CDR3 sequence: CASGLGGTGELFF. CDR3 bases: TGTGCCAGCGGCTTAGGCGGCACCGGGGAGCTGTTTTTT.

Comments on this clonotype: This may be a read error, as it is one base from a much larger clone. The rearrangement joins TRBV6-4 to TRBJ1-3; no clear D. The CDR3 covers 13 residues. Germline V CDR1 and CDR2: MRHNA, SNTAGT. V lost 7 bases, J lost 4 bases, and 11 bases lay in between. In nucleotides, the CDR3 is TGTGCCAGCATTGATGGGAAGGGAAACACCATATATTTT. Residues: CASIDGKGNTIYF.

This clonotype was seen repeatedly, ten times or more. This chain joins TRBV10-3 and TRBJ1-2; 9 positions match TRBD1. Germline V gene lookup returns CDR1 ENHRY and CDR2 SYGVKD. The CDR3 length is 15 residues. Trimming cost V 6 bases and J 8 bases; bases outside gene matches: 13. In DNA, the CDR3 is TGTGCCATCAGCGGCGACGGGACAGGGATCCGGGGCTACACCTTC. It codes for CAISGDGTGIRGYTF.

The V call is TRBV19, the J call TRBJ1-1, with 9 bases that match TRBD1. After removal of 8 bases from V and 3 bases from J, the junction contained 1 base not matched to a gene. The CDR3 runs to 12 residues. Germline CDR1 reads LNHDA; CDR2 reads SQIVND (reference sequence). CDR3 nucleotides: TGTGCCAGTGGGGACAGGGACACTGAAGCTTTCTTT. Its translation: CASGDRDTEAFF. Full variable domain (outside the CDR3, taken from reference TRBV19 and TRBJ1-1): DGGITQSPKYLFRKEGQNVTLSCEQNLNHDAMYWYRQDPGQGLRLIYYSQIVNDFQKGDIAEGYSVSREKKESFPLTVTSAQKNPTAFYLCASGDRDTEAFFGQGTRLTVV.